The 10 T cell receptor beta chains presented below share a single source sample, sequenced in a study of blood T cell repertoires in COVID-19. Produced via immunoSEQ multiplex PCR; TCRdb's table is partial and in-frame only. The repertoire consists of 45,000 to 50,000 clones, with 75% to 90% occurring once and the leading ten covering around a third. Source material: peripheral blood. The receptors derive from a woman of 80 years or more with COVID-19, enrolled during active disease.

The gene calls are TRBV5-4 and TRBJ1-2; D remains unclear. The CDR3 is made up of 14 amino acids. Germline CDR1 is SGHNT and CDR2 is YYREEE (reference sequence). Trimming removed 2 bases at V and 2 bases at J, with 10 bases between. CDR3 DNA: TGTGCCAGCAGCTTACCCGGGTCCAACTATGGCTACACCTTC. Its protein is CASSLPGSNYGYTF.

The rearrangement links TRBV5-4 to TRBJ2-3; unclear D gene. V was trimmed by 0 bases and J by 1 base, leaving 12 bases between them. The CDR3 loop spans 16 amino acids. Germline V lookup: CDR1 SGHNT, CDR2 YYREEE (reference sequence). CDR3 DNA sequence: TGTGCCAGCAGCTTGGATCCTGGAGTTGGCACAGATACGCAGTATTTT. Its translation: CASSLDPGVGTDTQYF.

This sequence joins TRBV10-3 and TRBJ1-2, with no clear D. The V gene lost 2 bases and the J gene lost 2 bases, with 6 bases spanning the gap. CDR3 length equals 13 residues. The germline CDR1 and CDR2 sequences are ENHRY and SYGVKD. The CDR3 is CAISEGENYGYTF. The CDR3 DNA sequence: TGTGCCATCAGTGAGGGGGAGAACTATGGCTACACCTTC.

This chain connects TRBV7-9 to TRBJ1-5; weak D call: TRBD1 (6 bases). Deletions cut 5 bases from V and 0 bases from J, with 17 bases between. CDR3 length equals 17 residues. Germline V CDR1 and CDR2: SEHNR, FQNEAQ (reference sequence). CDR3 residues: CASSPWGGAGSNQPQHF. As DNA, the CDR3 is TGTGCCAGCAGCCCGTGGGGGGGGGCTGGTAGCAATCAGCCCCAGCATTTT.

Judged by abundance, this clone is medium-sized (0.01 to 0.1%). The same CDR3 also results from other DNA sequences found in this sample. The rearrangement joins TRBV6-4 to TRBJ2-5; 10 bases align to TRBD2. The CDR3 is 15 residues long. V lost 3 bases and J lost 2; bases outside the gene matches: 3. CDR1 MRHNA and CDR2 SNTAGT come from the germline V gene. The chain's CDR3 is CASSELAGTQETQYF. The CDR3 region has the DNA TGTGCCAGCAGTGAACTAGCGGGGACACAAGAGACCCAGTACTTC.

This sequence joins TRBV5-1 and TRBJ2-5; 8 bases are a match to TRBD1. The germline CDR1 and CDR2 sequences are SGHRS and YFSETQ. The CDR3 has 14 amino acids. V lost 3 bases to trimming and J lost 4 bases; unmatched junction nucleotides: 5. The CDR3 nucleotides read TGCGCCAGCAGCTCCAGGGGGCGGGGAGAGACCCAGTACTTC. This codes for CASSSRGRGETQYF.

The V and J genes are TRBV6-6 and TRBJ1-1, with D hard to call. Germline lookup yields CDR1 MNHNY and CDR2 SVGAGI (reference sequence). This CDR3 comprises 14 residues. The ends were cut back, 3 bases at V and 0 bases at J, with 8 bases in the middle. The CDR3, as DNA: TGTGCCAGCAGTTATGGCCCCTTGAACACTGAAGCTTTCTTT. Protein sequence: CASSYGPLNTEAFF.

This clone counts as large (0.1 to 1%). CDR3 nucleotide sequence: TGTGCCAGCTCACCAAGTAGCAGCTCTGGAAACACCATATATTTT. Its translation: CASSPSSSSGNTIYF. The chain links TRBV18 to TRBJ1-3; D is ambiguous. The CDR3 is 15 residues long. Trimming took off 2 bases at V and 0 bases at J, with 8 bases between the two ends. Per the germline V gene, CDR1 is KGHSH and CDR2 is LQKENI.

This clone was seen more than once but under ten times. The V and J genes are TRBV19 and TRBJ1-5; 7 bases match TRBD1. V was pared by 5 bases and J by 1 base, with 5 bases of the junction left unmatched. CDR1 and CDR2 (germline): LNHDA, SQIVND (reference sequence). The CDR3 length is 15 residues. The CDR3 loop is CASSADRASNQPQHF. DNA for the CDR3: TGTGCCAGTAGTGCAGACAGGGCGAGCAATCAGCCCCAGCATTTT. The complete variable domain, with remaining parts taken from reference TRBV19 and TRBJ1-5, reads DGGITQSPKYLFRKEGQNVTLSCEQNLNHDAMYWYRQDPGQGLRLIYYSQIVNDFQKGDIAEGYSVSREKKESFPLTVTSAQKNPTAFYLCASSADRASNQPQHFGDGTRLSIL.

The chain links TRBV18 to TRBJ1-1, with D uncertain. This CDR3 has 15 residues. V was shortened by 4 bases and J by 0 bases, with 12 bases between the two germline ends. Germline values: CDR1 KGHSH, CDR2 LQKENI. The CDR3: CASSQARNLNTEAFF. The CDR3 coding sequence is TGTGCCAGCTCACAAGCGCGAAATTTGAACACTGAAGCTTTCTTT.